This paragraph covers one T cell receptor beta chain sequence. The antigen remains unidentified. The data stem from a study of cytomegalovirus exposure and HLA in healthy donors. Study results and limitations: Owing to their indistinguishability, certain V segments, notably TRBV6-2 and TRBV6-3, were excluded. An analysis that was carried out later associated 17,000 or so TCR beta sequences with HLA alleles at 0.05 false discovery rate. There were around 160 TCR beta chains listed as cytomegalovirus-associated.

Germline lookup yields CDR1 MGHRA and CDR2 YSYEKL. J gave up 5 bases and V 0 bases, and 7 bases lay outside the gene matches. The CDR3 consists of 16 residues. Amplification used 60 Vbeta primers and 13 Jbeta primers. Repertoires were generated with immunoSEQ multiplex PCR, while TCRdb's copy carries only in-frame clones and drops some. The data contain about 120,000 clones, approximately 80% of them seen just once; the ten biggest clones take up approximately 6.3%. Sequenced: PBMCs. The chain has TRBV4-1 and TRBJ1-1; 9 bases match TRBD1. This sequence was found in a man between 18 and 35 years old in good health and CMV-seropositive. The CDR3 DNA reads as TGCGCCAGCAGCCAAGAACACAGGGGGCTTCTGACTGAAGCTTTCTTT. Translated: CASSQEHRGLLTEAFF.